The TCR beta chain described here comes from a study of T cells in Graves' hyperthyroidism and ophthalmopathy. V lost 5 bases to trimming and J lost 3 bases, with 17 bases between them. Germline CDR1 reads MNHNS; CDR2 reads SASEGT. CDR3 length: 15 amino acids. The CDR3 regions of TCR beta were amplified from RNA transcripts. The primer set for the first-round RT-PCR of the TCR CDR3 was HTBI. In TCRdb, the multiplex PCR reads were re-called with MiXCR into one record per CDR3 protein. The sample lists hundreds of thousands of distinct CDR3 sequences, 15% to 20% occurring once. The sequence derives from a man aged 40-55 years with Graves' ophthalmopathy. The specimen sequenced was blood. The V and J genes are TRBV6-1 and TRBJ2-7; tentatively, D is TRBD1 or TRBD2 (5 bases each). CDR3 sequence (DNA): TGTGCCAGCAGTCCTATCGGGGACGAAAGCTACGAGCAGTACTTC. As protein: CASSPIGDESYEQYF.